This entry concerns a single TCR beta chain. This clone was seen a few times. Its recognized antigen is unknown. The input lacks base qualities; no much larger clone sits a single base away. The data are from a study of graft-versus-host responses after intestinal transplantation (dated by TCRdb to about 2021). Background on the whole study: The transplants that recipients got were multivisceral, liver-intestinal, or isolated intestinal. Every recipient was given anti-thymocyte globulin induction, followed by around three years of maintenance tacrolimus and steroids. After intestinal transplantation, graft-versus-host and host-versus-graft alloreactive T cell clones in the graft, circulation and bone marrow were tracked using bulk TCR-beta CDR3 sequencing. Alloreactive clones were identified by sequencing pre-transplant mixed lymphocyte reaction products and comparing them with unstimulated pre-transplant donor and recipient T cells. Of the approximately 24 intestinal transplant recipients enrolled in the cohort, one of whom was a retransplant, a few patients without pretransplant specimens were excluded. A peak of at least 4% donor T cells among recipient peripheral blood mononuclear cells was the definition used for donor T cell macrochimerism. Instead of going to the commercial service, samples from a few later patients were sequenced in-house on an Illumina MiSeq and processed with MiXCR. The research as a whole found: High GvH to HvG T cell clonal ratios were observed in the allografts of patients with donor T cell macrochimerism. Peak levels of circulating GvH clones were associated with declines in HvG clones early after transplant. GvH clones were detected in recipient bone marrow, and some of these GvH clones were observed earlier in ileal mucosa or blood, consistent with an intestinal mucosal origin. The conclusions were limited by the relatively low number and heterogeneity of the intestinal transplant patients.

The library came from the immunoSEQ multiplex PCR assay. For most patients, genomic DNA was isolated with the Qiagen DNeasy Blood and Tissue Kit and sent frozen to Adaptive Biotechnologies for TCR sequencing. High-throughput TCR-beta CDR3 sequencing of genomic DNA from most patients was performed by Adaptive Biotechnologies. The authors' pipeline ran thus. Adaptive's ImmunoSEQ software was the source of the TCR sequencing data for approximately 18 patients, while a few other patients were processed with MiXCR and VDJtools. To correct CD4 versus CD8 sorting errors, any sequence found in both subsets at a frequency ratio below 5:1 was removed. Because the origin of CDR3 nucleotide sequences shared between donor and recipient could not be assigned, those sequences were removed. At least 2-fold expansion over unstimulated cells and a minimum CFSE-low frequency of 0.002% (template counts) or 0.001% (read counts) were required for clones to be classified as alloreactive. Clones detected in sequenced pre-transplant spleen, lymph node, or MLR CFSE-low populations of the donor or recipient were defined as mappable. The cumulative frequency of alloreactive clones was calculated as a percentage of all sequences, weighted by copy number. This immuneACCESS table, as held by TCRdb, lists in-frame sequences with V and J called but not all clones. Of the missing ones, under half trace to an unresolved V gene in checked studies; the others have no known cause. V, J and clone size derive from that table, while D and trimming were established from the DNA sequence. The sample includes 150,000 or so clones, with around 90% observed a single time. The ten largest clonotypes hold approximately 0.2% of the sample.

The sample's time point label, in plain terms: cells obtained before transplantation from donor or recipient. CD3+CD4+ and CD3+CD8+ populations were FACS-sorted from unstimulated pre-transplant donor and recipient cells taken from spleen or lymph nodes. V and J lose 6 bases and 5 bases, and a span of 13 bases separates them. Reading from cysteine to phenylalanine, the CDR3 counts 13 amino acids. CDR3 DNA only is kept here, 39 bases in frame from base 1. Via the germline V gene, CDR1 is SGHVS and CDR2 FQNEAQ. The sequences come from unstimulated CD4+ T cells sorted from spleen or lymph node cells, collected before intestinal transplant. The sequence was obtained from a human donor who received an intestinal transplant. Recombination joined TRBV7-8 with TRBJ1-1; TRBD1 could be the D gene, as 5 bases match. The DNA sequence follows: TGTGCCAGCAGTCGGGACCTAGGGACTGAAGCTTTCTTT. The resulting protein is CASSRDLGTEAFF.